A single sample is the source of the 27 T cell receptor beta chains below, sequenced in a study of T cells in Graves' hyperthyroidism and ophthalmopathy. RNA transcripts served as the template for amplifying TCR beta CDR3 regions. The HTBI primer set was used in a first-round RT-PCR of the TCR CDR3. TCRdb ran MiXCR on the multiplex PCR reads and lists one entry per CDR3 protein. The data contain under 350,000 distinct CDR3 sequences, over 20% of them seen just once; the ten biggest clones take up around half. Specimen: blood. These receptors were obtained from a woman between 45 and 65 years old with Graves' hyperthyroidism.

This clonotype was recorded many times. This chain uses TRBV6-2 or TRBV6-3 with TRBJ2-7, with TRBD2 matching over 8 bases. Germline V gives CDR1 MNHEY, CDR2 SVGEGT. The J segment lost 1 base and the V segment lost 1 base, leaving 6 bases of the junction unmatched. The CDR3 consists of 16 residues. CDR3 in amino acids: CASSYWIGGVSYEQYF. In nucleotides, the CDR3 is TGTGCCAGCAGTTACTGGATCGGGGGGGTATCCTACGAGCAGTACTTC.

This clonotype was picked up a small number of times. The CDR3, as DNA: TGCAGCGCTTCAGGGGGCCCTAATGAAAAACTGTTTTTT. This gives the protein CSASGGPNEKLFF. The chain links TRBV29-1 to TRBJ1-4; the match to TRBD1 covers 8 bases. With 7 bases clipped from V and 3 bases from J, the junction kept 4 bases outside the gene matches. Germline CDR1 is SQVTM and CDR2 is ANQGSEA. The CDR3 is 13 residues long.

This clonotype was counted many times. The V gene is TRBV6-1, the J gene TRBJ2-5; 10 bases map to TRBD1. Germline V gene sequence: CDR1 MNHNS, CDR2 SASEGT. Unmatched junction bases numbered 4, after V lost 6 bases and J lost 6 bases. The CDR3 sequence is 13 residues long. The CDR3 spells CASSRQGAKTQYF. CDR3 nucleotide sequence: TGTGCCAGCAGCAGACAGGGGGCGAAGACCCAGTACTTC.

The genes are TRBV5-5 and TRBJ1-2; weak D call: TRBD1 (6 bases). Looked up from germline, CDR1 is SGHKS and CDR2 is YYEKEE (reference sequence). This CDR3 is built from 14 residues. With 1 base removed from V and 1 base from J, the gap between germline ends came to 8 bases. The CDR3 here is CASSLWGLNYGYTF. In nucleotides, the CDR3 is TGTGCCAGCAGCTTGTGGGGGCTTAACTATGGCTACACCTTC.

This clonotype has ten or more counts. This chain joins TRBV11-2 and TRBJ1-5; D remains unclear. The CDR3 extends over 14 amino acids. The germline V gene has CDR1 SGHAT and CDR2 FQNNGV. V lost 3 bases, J lost 4 bases, and 10 bases lay in between. The CDR3 here is CASSFPGLNQPQHF. In DNA form, the CDR3 reads TGTGCCAGCAGCTTTCCAGGTTTAAATCAGCCCCAGCATTTT.

This clonotype was counted ten times or more. CDR3 in amino acids: CASSYRSQGNNEKLFF. CDR3 coding DNA: TGTGCCAGCAGTTACAGATCGCAGGGGAATAATGAAAAACTGTTTTTT. The chain carries TRBV6-5 and TRBJ1-4; D may be TRBD1 (6 bases). Trimming stripped 2 bases from V and 4 bases from J, with 14 bases between. This CDR3 is 16 amino acids long. Looked up from germline, CDR1 is MNHEY and CDR2 is SVGAGI.

In this sample, this clonotype turned up many times. The genes are TRBV12-3 or TRBV12-4 and TRBJ1-3; D ambiguous. V was cut by 0 bases and J by 4 bases, with 7 bases left in between. The CDR3 covers 14 residues. The CDR3 sequence is CASSLAYGGNTIYF. In DNA form, the CDR3 reads TGTGCCAGCAGTTTAGCGTACGGCGGAAACACCATATATTTT.

This clonotype appeared a few times. The chain carries TRBV20-1 and TRBJ1-1, with D maybe TRBD1 (6 bases). The CDR3 loop spans 13 amino acids. V was trimmed by 5 bases and J by 1 base, leaving 11 bases between them. Germline values: CDR1 DFQATT, CDR2 SNEGSKA (reference sequence). The CDR3 nucleotides are TGCAGTGCTGGGGACAACCGGAACACTGAAGCTTTCTTT. Its translation is CSAGDNRNTEAFF.

The table lists this clonotype with a few counts. The chain employs TRBV5-4 and TRBJ1-6, with D unclear. CDR1 and CDR2 (germline): SGHNT, YYREEE (reference sequence). This CDR3 comprises 16 residues. V shed 2 bases and J shed 0 bases, with 9 bases lying between them. The CDR3 bases are TGTGCCAGCAGCTTAATGGCTAGCTCCTATAATTCACCCCTCCACTTT. It translates to CASSLMASSYNSPLHF.

The chain combines TRBV6-1 with TRBJ2-7; TRBD1 might be the D (6 bases). Trimming shortened V by 5 bases and J by 0 bases, and 17 bases separated the two germline ends. Germline V gene data show CDR1 as MNHNS and CDR2 as SASEGT. The CDR3 spans 16 residues. This CDR3 is CASSPVWDKSSYEQYF. The CDR3 nucleotides are TGTGCCAGCAGTCCAGTATGGGACAAAAGCTCCTACGAGCAGTACTTC.

This clonotype was recorded a few times. This may be a read error, as it is one base from a much larger clone. The chain combines TRBV2 with TRBJ2-5; 11 nucleotides align to TRBD2. The CDR3 loop spans 17 amino acids. Germline trimming cut 2 bases from V and 9 bases from J; bases unmatched to any gene: 14. Germline values: CDR1 SNHLY, CDR2 FYNNEI. The chain's CDR3 is CASSESLAGVGQEAQYF. The CDR3 DNA reads TGTGCCAGCAGTGAATCACTAGCGGGAGTTGGACAGGAGGCCCAGTACTTC.

This clonotype was recorded many times. V is TRBV5-6 and J is TRBJ2-7, with D possibly being TRBD1 (5 bases). Per the germline V gene, CDR1 is SGHDT and CDR2 is YYEEEE. The ends were cut back, 5 bases at V and 7 bases at J, with 13 bases in the middle. The CDR3 runs 12 residues. DNA of the CDR3: TGTGCCAGCAGTAGACAGCGACGAGAGCAGTACTTC. Its translation: CASSRQRREQYF.

This clonotype has just a few counts. V usage is TRBV11-2 and J usage is TRBJ2-3, with D unresolved. The CDR3 spans 16 residues. Trimming cost V 1 base and J 3 bases, with 14 bases left between them. Looked up from germline, CDR1 is SGHAT and CDR2 is FQNNGV. CDR3 sequence reads: CASSLGSLRRTDTQYF. CDR3 in DNA: TGTGCCAGCAGCTTAGGATCCCTAAGGCGGACAGATACGCAGTATTTT.

This clonotype occurred many times. Written as DNA, the CDR3 is TGTGCCAGCAGGGAGAGGGGACTAGCGAACACCGGGGAGCTGTTTTTT. It encodes CASRERGLANTGELFF. The gene calls are TRBV3-1 and TRBJ2-2, with 8 bases that match TRBD2. The germline V gene has CDR1 LGHDT and CDR2 YNNKEL (reference sequence). Trimming at V came to 6 bases and at J to 0 bases, leaving 6 bases not matched to a gene. This CDR3 contains 16 residues. Full variable domain (outside the CDR3, taken from reference TRBV3-1 and TRBJ2-2): DTAVSQTPKYLVTQMGNDKSIKCEQNLGHDTMYWYKQDSKKFLKIMFSYNNKELIINETVPNRFSPKSPDKAHLNLHINSLELGDSAVYFCASRERGLANTGELFFGEGSRLTVL.

This clonotype was detected many times. V and J are TRBV2 and TRBJ2-2, with 9 bases matching TRBD1. Germline-derived CDR1 and CDR2 are SNHLY and FYNNEI. The CDR3 spans 14 residues. The junction had 3 bases not matched to a gene; V was cut back by 5 bases and J by 5 bases. In DNA, the CDR3 is TGTGCCAGCAGTCGGACAGGGGTAACCGGGGAGCTGTTTTTT. Translation gives CASSRTGVTGELFF. Drawing the rest from reference TRBV2 and TRBJ2-2, the complete variable domain is EPEVTQTPSHQVTQMGQEVILRCVPISNHLYFYWYRQILGQKVEFLVSFYNNEISEKSEIFDDQFSVERPDGSNFTLKIRSTKLEDSAMYFCASSRTGVTGELFFGEGSRLTVL.

This clonotype was observed a few times. The V call is TRBV7-2, the J call TRBJ2-7; 16 nucleotides agree with TRBD2. This CDR3 has 19 residues. V dropped 6 bases and J dropped 3; count of bases not matched to a gene: 14. Germline CDR1 SGHTA, CDR2 FQGNSA. For the CDR3, the DNA is TGTGCCAGCAGACCCGCCCCCGGGACTAGCGGGAGGGCCCTCTACGAGCAGTACTTC. Translation gives CASRPAPGTSGRALYEQYF.

The sample holds a few counts of this clonotype. For the CDR3, the DNA is TGTGCCAGCAGCTTATCTGGGGGTTGGAATGAGCAGTTCTTC. Its translation is CASSLSGGWNEQFF. The V and J genes are TRBV7-9 and TRBJ2-1; possibly TRBD1 or TRBD2 for D (5 bases each). V was pared by 2 bases and J by 7 bases, with 12 bases between. The V gene's germline CDR1 is SEHNR and CDR2 FQNEAQ (reference sequence). The CDR3 totals 14 residues.

In regard to this clonotype: The CDR3 end shows no conserved phenylalanine or tryptophan, and so a read error is likely. This chain uses TRBV2 with TRBJ1-1, with D unclear. CDR1 is SNHLY, CDR2 FYNNEI, per germline. The length of the CDR3 is 13 residues. Trimming took off 5 bases at V and 1 base at J, with 8 bases between the two ends. The CDR3 is CASSSERNTEAFS. The CDR3 DNA follows: TGTGCCAGCAGTTCAGAGAGGAACACTGAAGCTTTCTCT.

Many counts were recorded for this clonotype. The chain is built from TRBV20-1 and TRBJ2-1; 10 positions agree with TRBD2. The CDR3 is made up of 15 amino acids. Looked up from germline, CDR1 is DFQATT and CDR2 is SNEGSKA (reference sequence). V was clipped by 0 bases and J by 7 bases; unmatched bases: 6. The CDR3 sequence: CSARDLAGEGNEQFF. CDR3 sequence (DNA): TGCAGTGCTAGAGATCTAGCGGGAGAGGGGAATGAGCAGTTCTTC.

A few counts support this clonotype. The rearrangement links TRBV25-1 to TRBJ2-2; D gene unclear. Trimming left V 5 bases short and J 5 bases short, with 12 bases between. The CDR3 covers 14 residues. CDR1 and CDR2 (germline): MGHDK, SYGVNS. CDR3 residues: CASSPGILTGELFF. CDR3 bases: TGTGCCAGCAGTCCGGGTATTCTTACCGGGGAGCTGTTTTTT.

This chain links TRBV18 with TRBJ2-2; D is undetermined. The germline V and J ends were trimmed by 1 base and 0 bases, with 12 bases remaining between them. The length of the CDR3 is 17 residues. Germline V lookup: CDR1 KGHSH, CDR2 LQKENI. CDR3: CASSPLPPGSNTGELFF. Here the CDR3 DNA reads TGTGCCAGCTCACCACTTCCGCCCGGCTCGAACACCGGGGAGCTGTTTTTT. The whole variable domain, filled in from reference TRBV18 and TRBJ2-2, reads NAGVMQNPRHLVRRRGQEARLRCSPMKGHSHVYWYRQLPEEGLKFMVYLQKENIIDESGMPKERFSAEFPKEGPSILRIQQVVRGDSAAYFCASSPLPPGSNTGELFFGEGSRLTVL.

This clonotype came up many times. The genes are TRBV11-2 and TRBJ1-5; D gene unclear. V was cut by 0 bases and J by 4 bases, with 10 bases left in between. There are 15 residues in the CDR3. Looked up from germline, CDR1 is SGHAT and CDR2 is FQNNGV. The CDR3 sequence is CASSLEGSSNQPQHF. The DNA of the CDR3 is TGTGCCAGCAGCTTAGAGGGGAGCTCGAATCAGCCCCAGCATTTT. Full variable domain (outside the CDR3, taken from reference TRBV11-2 and TRBJ1-5): EAGVAQSPRYKIIEKRQSVAFWCNPISGHATLYWYQQILGQGPKLLIQFQNNGVVDDSQLPKDRFSAERLKGVDSTLKIQPAKLEDSAVYLCASSLEGSSNQPQHFGDGTRLSIL.

The table lists this clonotype with many counts. The chain links TRBV18 to TRBJ2-7, with D unresolved. The CDR3 is made up of 15 amino acids. Trimming cost V 3 bases and J 3 bases, with 15 bases left between them. Germline V gene data show CDR1 as KGHSH and CDR2 as LQKENI. CDR3 nucleotide sequence: TGTGCCAGCTCACCTGGGGATACAGCCTACTACGAGCAGTACTTC. It is translated as CASSPGDTAYYEQYF.

Ten or more counts support this clonotype. The chain is built from TRBV2 and TRBJ1-1; D gene unclear. CDR1 and CDR2 from the germline V gene are SNHLY and FYNNEI. V gave up 1 base and J gave up 0 bases, with 3 bases separating them. The CDR3 sequence is 13 residues long. For the CDR3, the DNA is TGTGCCAGCAGTGAAGGTCTGAACACTGAAGCTTTCTTT. Translated, it gives CASSEGLNTEAFF.

This clonotype came up many times. The chain uses TRBV2 and TRBJ1-2; 8 bases line up with TRBD1. Germline V CDR1 and CDR2: SNHLY, FYNNEI. This CDR3 spans 13 amino acids. Trimming cost V 8 bases and J 6 bases; bases outside gene matches: 8. CDR3 in DNA: TGTGCCAGCCGGACAGGGAGGATTGATGGCTACACCTTC. Its translation: CASRTGRIDGYTF.

This clonotype appeared many times. V usage is TRBV6-5 and J usage is TRBJ2-3, with D possibly TRBD1 on 6 matching bases. Trimming shortened V by 2 bases and J by 3 bases, and 12 bases separated the two germline ends. This CDR3 has 15 amino acids. Germline V gene data show CDR1 as MNHEY and CDR2 as SVGAGI. The CDR3 sequence: CASSYQGQGTDTQYF. The DNA for the CDR3 is TGTGCCAGCAGTTACCAGGGGCAAGGGACAGATACGCAGTATTTT.

This clonotype was found many times. The rearrangement uses TRBV12-3 or TRBV12-4 and TRBJ2-5, with D hard to call. The CDR3 covers 15 residues. Between the trimmed V and J ends, which lost 6 bases and 1 base, there was a span of 15 bases. CDR3 bases: TGTGCCAGCAGCGTAACGGGCTACCCCCAAGAGACCCAGTACTTC. Amino acids: CASSVTGYPQETQYF.